This T cell receptor beta chain was captured in a study of long-term antiretroviral therapy in people with HIV. Study information: The oldest samples precede the 2015 immediate-ART recommendation by about a decade. Study-wide results and limits: Narrower CDR3 length ranges marked HIV repertoires relative to controls.

The run of the v3.0 immunoSEQ assay was at survey level. Sequencing was designed to cover roughly 40,000-50,000 T-cell genomes in each sample. TCRdb's table, derived via immunoSEQ multiplex PCR, lists solely in-frame clones and lacks some. The table records around 15,000 clones, about 80% of them present only once. The CDR3 loop spans 15 amino acids. V lost 0 bases to trimming and J lost 0 bases; unmatched junction nucleotides: 1. Looked up from germline, CDR1 is SGHRS and CDR2 is YFSETQ. As regards this clone: As yet, its antigen is unknown.

Samples held roughly 0.9-10 million cryopreserved PBMC, and DNA extraction followed. The source is a man between 40 and 49 years old with HIV. Material: unsorted PBMCs, obtained just before starting antiretroviral therapy. The rearrangement uses TRBV5-1 and TRBJ2-3, with 7 bases aligning to TRBD1. The CDR3 DNA follows: TGCGCCAGCAGCTTGGACAGGGGCAGCACAGATACGCAGTATTTT. This gives the protein CASSLDRGSTDTQYF.